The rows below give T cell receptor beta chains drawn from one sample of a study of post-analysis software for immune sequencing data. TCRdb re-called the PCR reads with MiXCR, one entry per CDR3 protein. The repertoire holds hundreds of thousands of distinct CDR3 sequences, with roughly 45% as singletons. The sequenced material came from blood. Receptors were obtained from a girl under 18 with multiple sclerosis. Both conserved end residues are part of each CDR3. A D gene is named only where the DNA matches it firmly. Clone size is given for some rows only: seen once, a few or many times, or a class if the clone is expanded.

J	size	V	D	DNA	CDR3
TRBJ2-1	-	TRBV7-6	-	TGTGCCAGCAGCTTAGCGCAAGCGGAGCCCTACAATGAGCAGTTCTTC	CASSLAQAEPYNEQFF
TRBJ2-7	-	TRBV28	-	TGTGCCAGCAGTACCTCCGGACACCTCTCCTACGAGCAGTACTTC	CASSTSGHLSYEQYF
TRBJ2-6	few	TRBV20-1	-	TGCAGTGCTAGAAGGGCCCCAGGGCTTAGTTCCTCTGGGGCCAACGTCCTGACTTTC	CSARRAPGLSSSGANVLTF
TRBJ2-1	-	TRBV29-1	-	TGCAGCGCCTCAGTAGAAAATGAGCAGTTCTTC	CSASVENEQFF
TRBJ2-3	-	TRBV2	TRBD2	TGTGCCAGCAGGCGACTAGCGGGAGCCGATACGCAGTATTTT	CASRRLAGADTQYF
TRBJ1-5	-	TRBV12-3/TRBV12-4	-	TGTGCCAGCAGTTATCGACTGGAGAATCAGCCCCAGCATTTT	CASSYRLENQPQHF
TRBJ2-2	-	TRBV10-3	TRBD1	TGTGCCATCAGTACCTCGACAGGGGGGGACACCGGGGAGCTGTTTTTT	CAISTSTGGDTGELFF
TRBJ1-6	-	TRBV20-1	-	TGCAGTGCGGGCGCCCGAGGGTCCTATAATTCACCCCTCCACTTT	CSAGARGSYNSPLHF
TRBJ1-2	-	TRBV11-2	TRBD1	TGTGCCAGCAGCTCCTCCAGGGGGAGTGGCTACACCTTC	CASSSSRGSGYTF
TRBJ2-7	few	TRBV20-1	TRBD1	TGCAGTGCTAGACGATGGACAGGGGACGAGCAGTACTTC	CSARRWTGDEQYF
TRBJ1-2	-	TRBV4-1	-	TGCGCCAGCAGCCAAGTTAATATGGGGGGCTACACCTTC	CASSQVNMGGYTF
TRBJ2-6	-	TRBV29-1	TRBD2	TGCAGCGTTGAAACTAGCGGGATCTCTGGGGCCAACATCCTGACTTTC	CSVETSGISGANILTF
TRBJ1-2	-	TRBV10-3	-	TGTGCCATCAGTGACAAGTCCCGATCCTATGGCTACACCTTC	CAISDKSRSYGYTF
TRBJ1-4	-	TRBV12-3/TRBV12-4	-	TGTGCCAGCAGTTTACAGGTTAATGAAAAACTGTTTTTT	CASSLQVNEKLFF
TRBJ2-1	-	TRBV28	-	TGTGCCAGCAGTCCCAGGGGAACGCTAGCCTACAATGAGCAGTTCTTC	CASSPRGTLAYNEQFF
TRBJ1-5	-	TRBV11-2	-	TGTGCCAGCAGCCCCTCCGACGGGACGAATCAGCCCCAGCATTTT	CASSPSDGTNQPQHF
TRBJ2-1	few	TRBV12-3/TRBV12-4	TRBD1	TGTGCCAGCAGTTTGGGGACAGCCTACAATGAGCAGTTCTTC	CASSLGTAYNEQFF
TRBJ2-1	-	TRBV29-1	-	TGCAGCGCCGCAGGTTTTGATGAGCAGTTCTTC	CSAAGFDEQFF
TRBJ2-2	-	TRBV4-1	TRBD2	TGCGCCAGCAGCCACCCTACAACCCCCCTAGCGGGAGGTTACACCGGGGAGCTGTTTTTT	CASSHPTTPLAGGYTGELFF
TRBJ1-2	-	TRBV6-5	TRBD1	TGTGCCAGCAGTTACGGGCAGGGGGGGATCTATGGCTACACCTTC	CASSYGQGGIYGYTF
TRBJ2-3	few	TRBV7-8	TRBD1	TGTGCCAGCACCTTCCCGGGACAGGGGATAGATACGCAGTATTTT	CASTFPGQGIDTQYF
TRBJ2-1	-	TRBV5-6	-	TGTGCCAGCAGCTTGCAGCTAGCGTTATACCATGAGCAGTTCTTC	CASSLQLALYHEQFF
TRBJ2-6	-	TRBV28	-	TGTGCCACCCAGGGAGTATCTGGGGCCAACGTCCTGACTTTC	CATQGVSGANVLTF
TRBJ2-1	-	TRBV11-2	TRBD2	TGTGCCAGCAGCCCCCGGCGGAGCGGGACCTACAATGAGCAGTTCTTC	CASSPRRSGTYNEQFF
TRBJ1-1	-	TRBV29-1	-	TGCAACGCAATAGGACGGAACACTGAAGCTTTCTTT	CNAIGRNTEAFF
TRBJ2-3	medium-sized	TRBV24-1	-	TGTGCCACCAGTGATTGGGACCTAGATACGCAGTATTTT	CATSDWDLDTQYF
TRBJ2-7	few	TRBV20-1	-	TGCAGTGAGACCATGGACATCAGCTTCTCCTACGAGCAGTACTTC	CSETMDISFSYEQYF
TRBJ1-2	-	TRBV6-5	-	TGTGCCAGCAGTTGGGCAGGCTACTATGGCTACACCTTC	CASSWAGYYGYTF
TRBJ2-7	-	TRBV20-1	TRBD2	TGCAGTGCTAGCGAGACTAGCGAATACGAGCAGTACTTC	CSASETSEYEQYF
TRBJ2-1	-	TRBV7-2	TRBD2	TGTGCCAGCAGCTTAGTTGCTAGCGGGAGGCAAAATGAGCAGTTCTTC	CASSLVASGRQNEQFF
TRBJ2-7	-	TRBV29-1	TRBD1	TGCAGCGTTGTTAAACCGGACAGGGATAAAAACGAGCAGTACTTC	CSVVKPDRDKNEQYF
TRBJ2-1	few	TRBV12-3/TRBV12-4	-	TGTGCCAGCAGTTTGTCCGATGGTGAGCAGTTCTTC	CASSLSDGEQFF
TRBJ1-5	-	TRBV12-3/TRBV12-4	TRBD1	TGTGCCAGCAGTAGGAGACAGGGAGACCAGCCCCAGCATTTT	CASSRRQGDQPQHF
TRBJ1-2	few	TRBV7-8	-	TGTGCCAGCAGCCCGGATAAGAGCCCTAACTATGGCTACACCTTC	CASSPDKSPNYGYTF
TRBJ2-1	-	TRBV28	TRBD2	TGTGCCAGCAGTTTTCAGGGCGGGAGGGCCGAAAATGAGCAGTTCTTC	CASSFQGGRAENEQFF
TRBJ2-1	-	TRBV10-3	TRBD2	TGTGCCATCAGAAAGGGACTAGGGGGATACAATGAGCGGTTCTTC	CAIRKGLGGYNERFF
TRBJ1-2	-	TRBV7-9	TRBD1	TGTGCCAGCAGCGGACAGGACTTCTCTCAACCCTCTAACTATGGCTACACCTTC	CASSGQDFSQPSNYGYTF
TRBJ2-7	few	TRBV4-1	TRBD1	TGCGCCAGCAGCCAAGATGGCAGGGGGCGCGAGCAGTACTTC	CASSQDGRGREQYF
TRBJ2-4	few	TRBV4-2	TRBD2	TGTGCCAGCAGCCAACTTCGGACTAGCGGTTCTGGGGCCAAAAACATTCAGTACTTC	CASSQLRTSGSGAKNIQYF
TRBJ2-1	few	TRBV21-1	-	TGTGCCAGCAGCAAGTCGGACTGCGGGGGCTCCTACAATGAGCAGTTCTTC	CASSKSDCGGSYNEQFF